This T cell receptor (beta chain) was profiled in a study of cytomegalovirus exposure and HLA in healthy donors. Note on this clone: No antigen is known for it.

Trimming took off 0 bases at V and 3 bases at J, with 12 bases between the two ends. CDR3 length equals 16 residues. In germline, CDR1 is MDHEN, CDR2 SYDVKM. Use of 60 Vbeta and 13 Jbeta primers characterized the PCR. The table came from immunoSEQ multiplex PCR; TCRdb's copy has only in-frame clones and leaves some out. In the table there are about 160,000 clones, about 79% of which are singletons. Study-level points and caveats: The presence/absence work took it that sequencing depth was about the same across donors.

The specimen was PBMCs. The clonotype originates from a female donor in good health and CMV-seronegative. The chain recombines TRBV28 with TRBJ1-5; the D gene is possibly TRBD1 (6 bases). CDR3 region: CASSLWGGALNQPQHF. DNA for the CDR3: TGTGCCAGCAGTTTATGGGGGGGGGCCCTCAATCAGCCCCAGCATTTT.